This record concerns one T cell receptor (beta chain) sequence. The antigen is not known. The CDR3 sequence is 15 residues long. V lost 0 bases and J 6 bases, leaving 13 bases between the germline ends. Germline V gives CDR1 LGHNA, CDR2 YSLEER. The data were obtained in a study of cytomegalovirus exposure and HLA in healthy donors. Notes on the study in general: There were approximately 150 TCR beta chains listed as cytomegalovirus-associated.

Some clones are missing from TCRdb's copy, which holds only in-frame ones; the method was immunoSEQ multiplex PCR. The sample carries approximately 300,000 clones, 80% to 90% recorded once. The sequencing sample was made of PBMCs. This chain uses TRBV4-3 with TRBJ2-3; TRBD2 is a possible D gene (5 bases). The TCR originated in a woman between 18 and 29 years old in good health and CMV-seronegative. DNA of the CDR3: TGCGCCAGCAGCCAAGATCAGCGGTTGAGGGATACGCAGTATTTT. Its protein is CASSQDQRLRDTQYF.